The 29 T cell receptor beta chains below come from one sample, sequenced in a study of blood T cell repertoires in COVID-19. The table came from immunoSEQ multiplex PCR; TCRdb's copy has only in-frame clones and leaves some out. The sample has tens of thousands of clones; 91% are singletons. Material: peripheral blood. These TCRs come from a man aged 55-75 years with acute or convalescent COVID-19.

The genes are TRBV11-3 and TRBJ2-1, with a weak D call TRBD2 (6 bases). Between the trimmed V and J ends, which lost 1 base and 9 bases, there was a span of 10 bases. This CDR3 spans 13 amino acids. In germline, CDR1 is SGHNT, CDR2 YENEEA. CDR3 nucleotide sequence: TGTGCCAGCAGCTTAGGGACTACGGGTGAGCAGTTCTTC. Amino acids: CASSLGTTGEQFF. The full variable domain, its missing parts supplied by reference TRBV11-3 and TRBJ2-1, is EAGVVQSPRYKIIEKKQPVAFWCNPISGHNTLYWYLQNLGQGPELLIRYENEEAVDDSQLPKDRFSAERLKGVDSTLKIQPAELGDSAVYLCASSLGTTGEQFFGPGTRLTVL.

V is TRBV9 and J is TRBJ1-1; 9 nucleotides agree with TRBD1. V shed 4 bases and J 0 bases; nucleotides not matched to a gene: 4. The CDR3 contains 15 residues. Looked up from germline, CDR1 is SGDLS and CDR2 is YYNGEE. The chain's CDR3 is CASSPGTGMNTEAFF. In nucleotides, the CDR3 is TGTGCCAGCAGCCCCGGGACAGGGATGAACACTGAAGCTTTCTTT.

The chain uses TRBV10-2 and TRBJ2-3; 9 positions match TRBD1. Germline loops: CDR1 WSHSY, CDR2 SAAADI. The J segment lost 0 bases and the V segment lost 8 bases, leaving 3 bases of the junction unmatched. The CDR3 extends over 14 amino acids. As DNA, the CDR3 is TGCGCCAGCGGACAGGGGTTTAGCACAGATACGCAGTATTTT. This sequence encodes CASGQGFSTDTQYF.

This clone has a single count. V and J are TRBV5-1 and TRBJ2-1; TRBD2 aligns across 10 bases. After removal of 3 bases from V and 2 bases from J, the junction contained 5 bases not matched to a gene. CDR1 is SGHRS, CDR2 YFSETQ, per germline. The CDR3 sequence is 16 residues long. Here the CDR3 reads CASSSGTSVTYNEQFF. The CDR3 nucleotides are TGCGCCAGCAGCTCGGGGACTAGCGTCACCTACAATGAGCAGTTCTTC.

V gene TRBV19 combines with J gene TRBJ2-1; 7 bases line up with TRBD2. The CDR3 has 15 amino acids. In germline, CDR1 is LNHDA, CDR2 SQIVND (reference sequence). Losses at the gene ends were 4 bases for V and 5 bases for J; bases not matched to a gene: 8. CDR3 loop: CASSTLGLPDNEQFF. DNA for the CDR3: TGTGCCAGTAGTACCTTGGGACTACCCGACAATGAGCAGTTCTTC.

The CDR3: CAWSGGAYYEQYF. The CDR3 nucleotides read TGTGCCTGGAGTGGTGGAGCGTACTACGAGCAGTACTTC. The genes are TRBV30 and TRBJ2-7, with D hard to call. V was cut by 1 base and J by 3 bases, with 10 bases left in between. CDR3 length equals 13 residues. Germline loops: CDR1 GTSNPN, CDR2 SVGIG (reference sequence).

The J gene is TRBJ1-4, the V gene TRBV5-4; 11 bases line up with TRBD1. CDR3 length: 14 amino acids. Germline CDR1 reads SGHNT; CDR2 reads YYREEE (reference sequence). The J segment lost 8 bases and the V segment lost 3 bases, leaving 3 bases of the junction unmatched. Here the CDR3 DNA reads TGTGCCAGCAGCTGGGACAGGGGGGGGGAAAAACTGTTTTTT. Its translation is CASSWDRGGEKLFF.

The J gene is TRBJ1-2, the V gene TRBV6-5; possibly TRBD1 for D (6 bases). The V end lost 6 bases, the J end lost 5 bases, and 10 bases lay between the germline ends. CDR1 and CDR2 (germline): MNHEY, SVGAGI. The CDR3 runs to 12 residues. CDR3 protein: CASSRGGYGYTF. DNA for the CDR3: TGTGCCAGCAGCAGAGGGGGTTATGGCTACACCTTC.

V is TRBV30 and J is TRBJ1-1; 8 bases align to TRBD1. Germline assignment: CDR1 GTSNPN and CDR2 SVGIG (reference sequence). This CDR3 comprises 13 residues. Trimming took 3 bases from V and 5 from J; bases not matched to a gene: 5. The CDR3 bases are TGTGCCTGGAGGGGCAGGGGGCAAACTGAAGCTTTCTTT. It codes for CAWRGRGQTEAFF.

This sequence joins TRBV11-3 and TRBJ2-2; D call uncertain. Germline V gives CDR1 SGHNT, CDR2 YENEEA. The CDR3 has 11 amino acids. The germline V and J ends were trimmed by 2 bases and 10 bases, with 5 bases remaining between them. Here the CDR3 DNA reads TGTGCCAGCAGCTTAAACATGGAGCTGTTTTTT. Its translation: CASSLNMELFF.

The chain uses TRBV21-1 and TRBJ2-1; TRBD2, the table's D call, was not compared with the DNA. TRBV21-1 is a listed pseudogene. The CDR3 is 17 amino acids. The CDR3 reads CASSELAGLDGSDEQFF. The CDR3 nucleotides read TGTGCCAGCAGCGAACTAGCGGGGCTTGATGGGTCCGATGAGCAGTTCTTC.

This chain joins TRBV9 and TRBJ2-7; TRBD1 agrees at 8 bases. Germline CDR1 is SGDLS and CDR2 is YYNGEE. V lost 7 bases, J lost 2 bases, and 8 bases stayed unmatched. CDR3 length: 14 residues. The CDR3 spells CASGLTGDTYEQYF. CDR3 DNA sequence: TGTGCCAGCGGATTGACAGGGGATACCTACGAGCAGTACTTC.

Here the CDR3 reads CATSDSPAGRGYTF. CDR3 coding DNA: TGTGCCACCAGTGATTCACCGGCAGGCCGCGGCTACACCTTC. The J gene is TRBJ1-2, the V gene TRBV24-1; D is undetermined. The CDR3 spans 14 residues. Germline CDR1 reads KGHDR; CDR2 reads SFDVKD. The ends were cut back, 2 bases at V and 8 bases at J, with 14 bases in the middle.

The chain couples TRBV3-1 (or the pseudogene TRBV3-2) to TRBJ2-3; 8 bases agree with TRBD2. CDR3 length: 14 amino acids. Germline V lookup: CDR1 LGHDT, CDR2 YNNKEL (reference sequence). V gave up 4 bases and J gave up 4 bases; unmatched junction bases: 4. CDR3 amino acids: CASSPGGSPDTQYF. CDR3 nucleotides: TGTGCCAGCAGCCCGGGGGGGAGCCCAGATACGCAGTATTTT.

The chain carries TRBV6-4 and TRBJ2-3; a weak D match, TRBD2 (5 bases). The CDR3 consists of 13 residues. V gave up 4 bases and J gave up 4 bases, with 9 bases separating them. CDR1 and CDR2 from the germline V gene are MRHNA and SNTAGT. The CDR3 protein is CASSGESADTQYF. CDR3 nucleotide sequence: TGTGCCAGCAGTGGGGAGTCAGCAGATACGCAGTATTTT.

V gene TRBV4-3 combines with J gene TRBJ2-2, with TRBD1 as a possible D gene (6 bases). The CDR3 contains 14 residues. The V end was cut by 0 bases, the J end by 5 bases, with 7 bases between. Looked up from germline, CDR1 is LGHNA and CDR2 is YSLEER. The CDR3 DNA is TGCGCCAGCAGCCAAGAAACAGGGACCGGGGAGCTGTTTTTT. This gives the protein CASSQETGTGELFF.

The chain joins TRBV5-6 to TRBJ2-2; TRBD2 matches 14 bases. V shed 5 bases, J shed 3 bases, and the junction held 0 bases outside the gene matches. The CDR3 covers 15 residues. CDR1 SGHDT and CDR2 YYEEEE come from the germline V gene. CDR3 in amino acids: CASRGLAGDTGELFF. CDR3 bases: TGTGCCAGCAGGGGACTAGCGGGGGACACCGGGGAGCTGTTTTTT.

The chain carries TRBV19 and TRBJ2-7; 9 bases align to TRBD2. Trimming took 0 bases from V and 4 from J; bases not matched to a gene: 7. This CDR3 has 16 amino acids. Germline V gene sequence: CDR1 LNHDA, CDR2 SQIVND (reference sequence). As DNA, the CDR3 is TGTGCCAGTAGTATAGATGCAGCGGGAGGTGCGTACGAGCAGTACTTC. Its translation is CASSIDAAGGAYEQYF.

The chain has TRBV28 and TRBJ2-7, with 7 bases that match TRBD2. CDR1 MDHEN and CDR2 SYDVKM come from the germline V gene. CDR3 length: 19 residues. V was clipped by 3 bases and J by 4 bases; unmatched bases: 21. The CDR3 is CASSFEGLTLGVPRYEQYF. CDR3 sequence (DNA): TGTGCCAGCAGTTTTGAGGGACTAACCCTGGGCGTTCCTCGTTACGAGCAGTACTTC. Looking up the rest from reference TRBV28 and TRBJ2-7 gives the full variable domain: DVKVTQSSRYLVKRTGEKVFLECVQDMDHENMFWYRQDPGLGLRLIYFSYDVKMKEKGDIPEGYSVSREKKERFSLILESASTNQTSMYLCASSFEGLTLGVPRYEQYFGPGTRLTVT.

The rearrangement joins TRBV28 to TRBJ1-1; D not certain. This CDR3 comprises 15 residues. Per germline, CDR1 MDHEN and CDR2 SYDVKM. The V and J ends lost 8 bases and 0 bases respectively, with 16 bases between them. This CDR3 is CASHGRGPLNTEAFF. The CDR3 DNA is TGTGCCAGCCACGGGAGAGGGCCCCTGAACACTGAAGCTTTCTTT. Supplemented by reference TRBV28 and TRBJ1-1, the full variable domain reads DVKVTQSSRYLVKRTGEKVFLECVQDMDHENMFWYRQDPGLGLRLIYFSYDVKMKEKGDIPEGYSVSREKKERFSLILESASTNQTSMYLCASHGRGPLNTEAFFGQGTRLTVV.

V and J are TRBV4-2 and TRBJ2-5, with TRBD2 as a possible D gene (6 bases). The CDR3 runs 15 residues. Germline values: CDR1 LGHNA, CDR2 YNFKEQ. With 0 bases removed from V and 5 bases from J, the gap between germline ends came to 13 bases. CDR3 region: CASSQDAGPEETQYF. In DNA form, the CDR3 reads TGTGCCAGCAGCCAAGATGCGGGACCGGAGGAGACCCAGTACTTC.

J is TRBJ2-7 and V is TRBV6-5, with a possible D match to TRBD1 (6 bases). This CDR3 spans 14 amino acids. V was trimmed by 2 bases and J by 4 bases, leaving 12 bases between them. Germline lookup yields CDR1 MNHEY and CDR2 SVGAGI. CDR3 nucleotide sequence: TGTGCCAGCAGTTACCAGGCAGGGGTTTACGAGCAGTACTTC. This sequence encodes CASSYQAGVYEQYF.

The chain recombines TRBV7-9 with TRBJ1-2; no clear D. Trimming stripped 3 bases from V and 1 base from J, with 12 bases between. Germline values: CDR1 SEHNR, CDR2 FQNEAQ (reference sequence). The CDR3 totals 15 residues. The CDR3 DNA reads TGTGCCAGCAGCTTTGTCTCCCCCGGTAACTATGGCTACACCTTC. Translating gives CASSFVSPGNYGYTF.

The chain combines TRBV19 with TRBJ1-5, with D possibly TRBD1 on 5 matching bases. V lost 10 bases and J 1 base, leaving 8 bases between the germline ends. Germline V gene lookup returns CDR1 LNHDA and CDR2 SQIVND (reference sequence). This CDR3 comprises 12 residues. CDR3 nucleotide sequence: TGTGCCACCTCAGGGAGCAATCAGCCCCAGCATTTT. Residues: CATSGSNQPQHF.

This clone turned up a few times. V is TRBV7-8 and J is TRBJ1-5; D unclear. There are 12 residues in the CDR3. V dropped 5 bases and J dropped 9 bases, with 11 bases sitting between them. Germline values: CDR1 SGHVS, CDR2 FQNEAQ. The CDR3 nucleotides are TGTGCCAGCAGCCACCGTCGGGGGCCCCAGCATTTT. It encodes CASSHRRGPQHF. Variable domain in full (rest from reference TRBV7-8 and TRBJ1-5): GAGVSQSPRYKVAKRGQDVALRCDPISGHVSLFWYQQALGQGPEFLTYFQNEAQLDKSGLPSDRFFAERPEGSVSTLKIQRTQQEDSAVYLCASSHRRGPQHFGDGTRLSIL.

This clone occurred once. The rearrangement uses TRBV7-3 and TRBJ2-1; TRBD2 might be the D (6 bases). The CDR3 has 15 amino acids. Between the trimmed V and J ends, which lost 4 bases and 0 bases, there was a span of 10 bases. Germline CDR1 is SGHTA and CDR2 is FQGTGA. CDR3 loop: CASSSSVSSYNEQFF. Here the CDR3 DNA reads TGTGCCAGCAGCTCTAGCGTTAGCTCCTACAATGAGCAGTTCTTC.

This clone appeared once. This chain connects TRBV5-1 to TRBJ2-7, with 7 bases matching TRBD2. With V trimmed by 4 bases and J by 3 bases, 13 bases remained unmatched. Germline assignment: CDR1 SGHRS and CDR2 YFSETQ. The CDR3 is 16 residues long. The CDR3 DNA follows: TGCGCCAGCAGCCAACTTCCTAGCGGAGGACTCTACGAGCAGTACTTC. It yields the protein CASSQLPSGGLYEQYF.

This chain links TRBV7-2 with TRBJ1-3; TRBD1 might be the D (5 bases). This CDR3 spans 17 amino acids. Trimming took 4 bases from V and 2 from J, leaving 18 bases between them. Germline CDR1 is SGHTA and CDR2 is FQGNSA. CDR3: CASSYVSNRHTGNTIYF. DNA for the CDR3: TGTGCCAGCAGCTACGTCTCTAACAGGCACACTGGAAACACCATATATTTT.

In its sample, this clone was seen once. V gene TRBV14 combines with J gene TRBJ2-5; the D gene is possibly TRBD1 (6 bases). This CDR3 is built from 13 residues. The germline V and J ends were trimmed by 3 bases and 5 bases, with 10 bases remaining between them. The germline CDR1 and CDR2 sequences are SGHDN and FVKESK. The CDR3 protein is CASSQGTPETQYF. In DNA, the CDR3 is TGTGCCAGCAGCCAGGGGACACCTGAGACCCAGTACTTC. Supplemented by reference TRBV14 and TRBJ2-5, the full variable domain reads EAGVTQFPSHSVIEKGQTVTLRCDPISGHDNLYWYRRVMGKEIKFLLHFVKESKQDESGMPNNRFLAERTGGTYSTLKVQPAELEDSGVYFCASSQGTPETQYFGPGTRLLVL.